This is a list of T cell receptor beta chains from one sample in a study of response to subunit inactivated influenza vaccine. TCRdb fed the RT-PCR reads into MiXCR, producing one record per CDR3 protein. The sample records some 500,000 distinct CDR3 sequences, 25% being singletons. The source was CD4+ T cells sorted from PBMCs, collected around 5 days after vaccination. These receptors were taken from a man over 45 who received an inactivated influenza vaccine. CDR3s leave out the opening cysteine and the closing phenylalanine or tryptophan. Each record gives: V gene, CDR3 protein.

v_call: TRBV12-3/TRBV12-4; cdr3_aa: ASRKTSGLSYNEQF
v_call: TRBV6-2/TRBV6-3; cdr3_aa: ASRGLQGRQPQH
v_call: TRBV7-3; cdr3_aa: ASSPGLLADEQF
v_call: TRBV5-8; cdr3_aa: ASSPIQAEQF
v_call: TRBV9; cdr3_aa: ASSVGPDGPYQQY
v_call: TRBV18; cdr3_aa: ASSLQNRGQETQY
v_call: TRBV5-1; cdr3_aa: ASSRTRDSHEQY
v_call: TRBV20-1; cdr3_aa: SARDRVFQETQY
v_call: TRBV4-3; cdr3_aa: ASSQGGKGTGNTIY
v_call: TRBV28; cdr3_aa: ASSSAGTGGGEQY
v_call: TRBV29-1; cdr3_aa: SVEDAVAGGVTYEQY
v_call: TRBV5-1; cdr3_aa: ASSRLSSGGANEQF
v_call: TRBV28; cdr3_aa: ASSLNMGVGNTGELF
v_call: TRBV9; cdr3_aa: ASSVAPGDTDTQY
v_call: TRBV29-1; cdr3_aa: SVVTPGHTEAF
v_call: TRBV20-1; cdr3_aa: SAPTSGGRQETQY
v_call: TRBV27; cdr3_aa: ASHRVGTQYEQY
v_call: TRBV12-3/TRBV12-4; cdr3_aa: ASRGQVYGYT
v_call: TRBV2; cdr3_aa: ASSVSQGRAGELF
v_call: TRBV4-1; cdr3_aa: ASSQVEDQPQH
v_call: TRBV18; cdr3_aa: ASSPRQGAGDTQY
v_call: TRBV7-9; cdr3_aa: ASSSTSNTEAF
v_call: TRBV18; cdr3_aa: ASSGSRDTQY
v_call: TRBV5-5; cdr3_aa: ASSRTSGGLQETQY
v_call: TRBV4-3; cdr3_aa: ASSQDQSATTEAF
v_call: TRBV20-1; cdr3_aa: SARDGGSYEQY
v_call: TRBV5-6; cdr3_aa: ASSLVSGTGELF
v_call: TRBV11-3; cdr3_aa: ASSLVGRGQMTSGGPSQETQY
v_call: TRBV7-9; cdr3_aa: ASSLEGQQNTEAF
v_call: TRBV10-3; cdr3_aa: AISERKGSGEQY